This T cell receptor (beta chain) was found in a study of technical replicates of blood from several donors. Germline V lookup: CDR1 SGHVS, CDR2 FQNEAQ. The CDR3 runs to 15 residues. V lost 1 base, J lost 1 base, and 9 bases lay in between. This clone was observed once. Only in-frame clones appear in the TCRdb table, and some are missing; sequencing was by immunoSEQ multiplex PCR. Among about 80,000 clones listed, 86% were seen once. This sequence was found in a human donor in good health. Some clones in this sample may be carry-over from other donors' samples. The chain joins TRBV7-8 to TRBJ2-3; D may be TRBD1 (5 bases). Sequenced material: PBMCs. The CDR3 DNA reads TGTGCCAGCAGCTTAGTGGGGCAGCGCACAGATACGCAGTATTTT. Amino acid sequence: CASSLVGQRTDTQYF.